The 4 T cell receptor beta chains presented below share a single source sample, sequenced in a study of blood T cell repertoires in COVID-19. Data came from immunoSEQ multiplex PCR; TCRdb stores just in-frame clones and leaves some out. The sample has under 250,000 clones, roughly 85% seen once; the top ten hold about 2.5%. Input material: peripheral blood. The receptor set was obtained from a woman between 65 and 79 years old with COVID-19, enrolled during active disease.

The rearrangement joins TRBV27 to TRBJ1-1, with D unclear. The CDR3 contains 14 residues. Trimming removed 6 bases at V and 11 bases at J, with 22 bases between. Germline CDR1 is MNHEY and CDR2 is SMNVEV (reference sequence). The CDR3: CASSWVGASSAAFF. CDR3 bases: TGTGCCAGCAGCTGGGTCGGAGCATCCTCCGCCGCTTTCTTT.

V is TRBV27 and J is TRBJ2-7; TRBD2 agrees at 7 bases. Unmatched junction bases numbered 6, after V lost 0 bases and J lost 4 bases. Germline CDR1 reads MNHEY; CDR2 reads SMNVEV (reference sequence). The CDR3 covers 15 residues. The CDR3 DNA sequence: TGTGCCAGCAGTTTATCGGCTAGCGGCTCGTACGAGCAGTACTTC. Its translation: CASSLSASGSYEQYF.

The rearrangement joins TRBV7-8 to TRBJ2-7; D is unresolved. CDR3 length: 13 residues. Germline CDR1 SGHVS, CDR2 FQNEAQ. The V gene lost 1 base and the J gene lost 4 bases, with 8 bases spanning the gap. The CDR3 nucleotides read TGTGCCAGCAGCTTAGACGAGCCGTACGAGCAGTACTTC. Protein product: CASSLDEPYEQYF.

This clone is a singleton in its sample. This chain joins TRBV5-1 and TRBJ2-7; perhaps TRBD2 as D (6 bases). The CDR3 loop spans 15 amino acids. The V end lost 5 bases, the J end lost 0 bases, and 15 bases lay between the germline ends. Germline assignment: CDR1 SGHRS and CDR2 YFSETQ. For the CDR3, the DNA is TGCGCCAGCAGTCCCACTGGGGGGAGCTCCTACGAGCAGTACTTC. This gives the protein CASSPTGGSSYEQYF.